The 3 T cell receptor beta chains listed next were all sequenced from one sample in a study of cytomegalovirus exposure and HLA in healthy donors. Primers included in the PCR were 60 Vbeta and 13 Jbeta primers. Sequencing was performed with immunoSEQ multiplex PCR; in TCRdb, only in-frame clones are kept and a portion is missing. The table includes 75,000 to 90,000 clones, over 70% detected once. Sequencing was carried out using PBMCs. The origin of the receptors is a woman aged 40 to 50 in good health and CMV-seropositive.

The J gene is TRBJ2-3, the V gene TRBV7-3, with 10 nucleotides matching TRBD2. This CDR3 is 15 amino acids long. The germline V gene has CDR1 SGHTA and CDR2 FQGTGA. J gave up 1 base and V 5 bases, and 3 bases lay outside the gene matches. This CDR3 reads CASSHGTSGTDTQYF. In DNA, the CDR3 is TGTGCCAGCAGCCACGGGACTAGCGGCACAGATACGCAGTATTTT. Full variable domain (missing parts from reference TRBV7-3 and TRBJ2-3): GAGVSQTPSNKVTEKGKYVELRCDPISGHTALYWYRQSLGQGPEFLIYFQGTGAADDSGLPNDRFFAVRPEGSVSTLKIQRTERGDSAVYLCASSHGTSGTDTQYFGPGTRLTVL.

This chain uses TRBV4-1 with TRBJ1-6; D is uncertain. The CDR3 runs to 13 residues. V was clipped by 0 bases and J by 8 bases, with 5 bases between them. The germline CDR1 and CDR2 sequences are MGHRA and YSYEKL. The CDR3 here is CASSQDEHSPLHF. The CDR3 region has the DNA TGCGCCAGCAGCCAAGATGAGCATTCACCCCTCCACTTT.

V usage is TRBV27 and J usage is TRBJ1-5, with TRBD1 identical over 9 bases. This CDR3 comprises 14 residues. Looked up from germline, CDR1 is MNHEY and CDR2 is SMNVEV (reference sequence). J lost 3 bases, V lost 7 bases, and 4 bases had no gene match. Written as DNA, the CDR3 is TGTGCCAGCAAACAGGGGGCGACCAATCAGCCCCAGCATTTT. Its translation: CASKQGATNQPQHF.